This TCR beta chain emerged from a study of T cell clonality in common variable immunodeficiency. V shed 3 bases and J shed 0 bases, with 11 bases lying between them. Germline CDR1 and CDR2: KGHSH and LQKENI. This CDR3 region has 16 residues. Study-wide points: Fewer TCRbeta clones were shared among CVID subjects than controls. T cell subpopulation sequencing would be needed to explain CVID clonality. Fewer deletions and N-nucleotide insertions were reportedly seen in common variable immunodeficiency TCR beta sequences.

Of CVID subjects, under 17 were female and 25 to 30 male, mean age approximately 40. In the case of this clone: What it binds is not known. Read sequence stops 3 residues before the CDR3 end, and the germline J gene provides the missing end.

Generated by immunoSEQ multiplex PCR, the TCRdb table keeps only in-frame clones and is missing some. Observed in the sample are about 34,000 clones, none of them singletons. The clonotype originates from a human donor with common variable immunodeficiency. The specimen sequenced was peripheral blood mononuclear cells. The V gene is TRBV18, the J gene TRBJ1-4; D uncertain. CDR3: CASSPHLLSTNEKLFF. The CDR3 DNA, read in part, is TGTGCCAGCTCACCCCACCTGCTATCAACTAATGAAAAA. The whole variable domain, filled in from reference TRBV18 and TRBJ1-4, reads NAGVMQNPRHLVRRRGQEARLRCSPMKGHSHVYWYRQLPEEGLKFMVYLQKENIIDESGMPKERFSAEFPKEGPSILRIQQVVRGDSAAYFCASSPHLLSTNEKLFFGSGTQLSVL.